Described below is a single T cell receptor beta chain sequence and its context. Its antigen is as yet unknown. The sample is drawn from a study of T cell repertoires in cytomegalovirus infection. Overall study context: It can be stated that public TCR beta signatures indicated CMV infection as well as a matching HLA type.

Notes on the study in general: Ex vivo responses were dominated by HLA-C-restricted CMV-specific TCR beta clonotypes.

TCRdb re-called the reads with MiXCR, one entry per CDR3 protein. The repertoire consists of about 530,000 distinct CDR3 sequences, with less than 30% occurring once and the leading ten covering under 15%. The sequenced sample was PBMCs. This TCR came from a human donor in good health (CMV status not recorded). Some clones in this sample may be carry-over from other donors' samples.

The CDR3 DNA is TGTGCCAGCAGCTTACGGGGGGGAGTTGGGGAGACCCAGTACTTC. Protein: CASSLRGGVGETQYF. The rearrangement links TRBV7-2 to TRBJ2-5; TRBD2 matches at 8 bases. Germline V CDR1 and CDR2: SGHTA, FQGNSA. Trimming cost V 2 bases and J 5 bases; bases outside gene matches: 7. There are 15 residues in the CDR3.